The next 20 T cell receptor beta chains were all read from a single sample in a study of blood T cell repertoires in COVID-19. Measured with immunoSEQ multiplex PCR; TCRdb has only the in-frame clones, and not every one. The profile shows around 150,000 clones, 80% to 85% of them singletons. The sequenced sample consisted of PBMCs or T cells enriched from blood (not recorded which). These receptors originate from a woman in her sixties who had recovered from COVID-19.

The CDR3 coding sequence is TGTGCCAGCAGCTCACCCGAGGGGGGGGTATACGAGCAGTACTTC. Encoded protein: CASSSPEGGVYEQYF. V is TRBV11-2 and J is TRBJ2-7, with D maybe TRBD2 (7 bases). Germline V CDR1 and CDR2: SGHAT, FQNNGV. The CDR3 consists of 15 residues. The germline V and J ends were trimmed by 4 bases and 4 bases, with 17 bases remaining between them.

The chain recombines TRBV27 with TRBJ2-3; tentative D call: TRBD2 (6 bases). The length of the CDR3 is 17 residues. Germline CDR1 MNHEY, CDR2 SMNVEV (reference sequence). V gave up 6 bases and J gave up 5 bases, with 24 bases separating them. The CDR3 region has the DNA TGTGCCAGCAGCCTCATTGCCGGGACTCAAGTCGGAGATACGCAGTATTTT. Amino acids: CASSLIAGTQVGDTQYF.

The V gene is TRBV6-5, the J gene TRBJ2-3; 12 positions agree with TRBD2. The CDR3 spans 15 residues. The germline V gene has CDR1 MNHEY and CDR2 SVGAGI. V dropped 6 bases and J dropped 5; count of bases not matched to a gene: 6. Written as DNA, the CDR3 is TGTGCCAGCAGGTTGACTAGCGGGAGAATAGATACGCAGTATTTT. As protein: CASRLTSGRIDTQYF.

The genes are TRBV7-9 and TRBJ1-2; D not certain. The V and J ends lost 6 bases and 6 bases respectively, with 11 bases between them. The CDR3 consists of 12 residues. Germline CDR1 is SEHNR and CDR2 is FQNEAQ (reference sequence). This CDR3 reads CASRRSEDGYTF. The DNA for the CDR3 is TGTGCCAGCAGGCGTTCCGAGGATGGCTACACCTTC.

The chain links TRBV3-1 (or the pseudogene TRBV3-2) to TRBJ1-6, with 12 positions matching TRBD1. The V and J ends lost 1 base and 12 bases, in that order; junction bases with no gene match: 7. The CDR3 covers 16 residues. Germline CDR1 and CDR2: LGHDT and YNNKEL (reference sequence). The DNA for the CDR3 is TGTGCCAGCAGCCAAGGGGACAGGGGGCTCCCCCTACCCCTCCACTTT. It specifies CASSQGDRGLPLPLHF.

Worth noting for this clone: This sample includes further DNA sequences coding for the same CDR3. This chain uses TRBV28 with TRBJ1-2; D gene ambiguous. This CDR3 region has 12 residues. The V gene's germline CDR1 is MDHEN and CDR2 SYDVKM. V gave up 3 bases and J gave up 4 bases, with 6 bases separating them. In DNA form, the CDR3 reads TGTGCCAGCAGTTTGTCCAGCTATGGCTACACCTTC. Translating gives CASSLSSYGYTF.

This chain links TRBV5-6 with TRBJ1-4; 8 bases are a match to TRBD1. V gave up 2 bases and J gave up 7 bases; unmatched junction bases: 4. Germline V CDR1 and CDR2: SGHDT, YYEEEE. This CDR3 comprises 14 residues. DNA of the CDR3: TGTGCCAGCAGCTTCGACAGGGGAAGTGAAAAACTGTTTTTT. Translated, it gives CASSFDRGSEKLFF.

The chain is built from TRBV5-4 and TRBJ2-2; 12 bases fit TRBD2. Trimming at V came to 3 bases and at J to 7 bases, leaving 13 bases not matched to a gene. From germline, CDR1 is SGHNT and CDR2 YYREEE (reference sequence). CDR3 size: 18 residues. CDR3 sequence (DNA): TGTGCCAGCAGCTACGGGACTAGCGGGCCACGGGGGGACGGGGAGCTGTTTTTT. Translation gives CASSYGTSGPRGDGELFF.

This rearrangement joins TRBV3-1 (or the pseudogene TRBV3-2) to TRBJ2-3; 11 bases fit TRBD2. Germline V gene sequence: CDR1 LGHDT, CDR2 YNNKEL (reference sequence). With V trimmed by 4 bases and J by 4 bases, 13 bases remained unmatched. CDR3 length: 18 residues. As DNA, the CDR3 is TGTGCCAGCAGCCGGGGACATATGGGACTAGCGGCCCCAGATACGCAGTATTTT. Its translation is CASSRGHMGLAAPDTQYF.

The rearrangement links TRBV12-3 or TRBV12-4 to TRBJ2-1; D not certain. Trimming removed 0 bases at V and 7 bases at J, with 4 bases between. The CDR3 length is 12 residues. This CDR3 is CASSLAYNEQFF. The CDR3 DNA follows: TGTGCCAGCAGTTTAGCGTATAATGAGCAGTTCTTC.

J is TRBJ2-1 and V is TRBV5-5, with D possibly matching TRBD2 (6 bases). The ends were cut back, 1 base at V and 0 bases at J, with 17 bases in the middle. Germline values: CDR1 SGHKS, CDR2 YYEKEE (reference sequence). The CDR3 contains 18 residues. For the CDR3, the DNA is TGTGCCAGCAGCTTGTCCCGAGCGGGCCCGAGCTCCTACAATGAGCAGTTCTTC. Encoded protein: CASSLSRAGPSSYNEQFF.

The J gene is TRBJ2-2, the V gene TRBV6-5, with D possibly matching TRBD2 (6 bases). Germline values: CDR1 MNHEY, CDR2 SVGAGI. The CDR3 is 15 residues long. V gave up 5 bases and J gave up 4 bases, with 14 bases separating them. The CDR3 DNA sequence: TGTGCCAGCAGTCCCCAGGCGGGAATCACCGGGGAGCTGTTTTTT. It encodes CASSPQAGITGELFF.

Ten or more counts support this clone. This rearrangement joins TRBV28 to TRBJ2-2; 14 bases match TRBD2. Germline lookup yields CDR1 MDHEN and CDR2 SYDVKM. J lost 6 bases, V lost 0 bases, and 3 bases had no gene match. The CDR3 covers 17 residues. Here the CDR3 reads CASSLWRLAGGPGELFF. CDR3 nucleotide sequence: TGTGCCAGCAGTTTATGGAGACTAGCGGGAGGGCCCGGGGAGCTGTTTTTT. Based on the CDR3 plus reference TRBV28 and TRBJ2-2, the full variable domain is DVKVTQSSRYLVKRTGEKVFLECVQDMDHENMFWYRQDPGLGLRLIYFSYDVKMKEKGDIPEGYSVSREKKERFSLILESASTNQTSMYLCASSLWRLAGGPGELFFGEGSRLTVL.

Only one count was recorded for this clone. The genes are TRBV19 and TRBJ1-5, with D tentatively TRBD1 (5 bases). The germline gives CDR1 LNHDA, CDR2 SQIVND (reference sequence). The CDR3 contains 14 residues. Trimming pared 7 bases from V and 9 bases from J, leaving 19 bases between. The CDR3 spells CASTPQDHGGPQHF. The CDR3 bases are TGTGCCAGTACCCCCCAGGACCACGGGGGGCCCCAGCATTTT.

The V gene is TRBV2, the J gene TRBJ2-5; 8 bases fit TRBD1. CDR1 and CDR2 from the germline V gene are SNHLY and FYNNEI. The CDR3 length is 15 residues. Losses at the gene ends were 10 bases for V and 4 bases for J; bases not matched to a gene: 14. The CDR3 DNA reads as TGTGCCACGATACTGGACAGGGTATCAGGAGAGACCCAGTACTTC. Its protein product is CATILDRVSGETQYF.

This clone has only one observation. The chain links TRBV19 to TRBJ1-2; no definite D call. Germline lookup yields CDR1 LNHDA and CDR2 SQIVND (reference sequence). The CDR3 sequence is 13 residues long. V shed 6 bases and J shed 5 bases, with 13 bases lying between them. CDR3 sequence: CASRPGTHYGYTF. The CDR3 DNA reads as TGTGCCAGTAGGCCGGGAACCCATTATGGCTACACCTTC.

The chain's CDR3 is CASSQTNRGLGEAFF. The DNA for the CDR3 is TGTGCCAGCAGCCAAACAAACAGGGGGCTGGGTGAAGCTTTCTTT. The chain is built from TRBV7-9 and TRBJ1-1, with 9 bases that match TRBD1. Germline trimming cut 5 bases from V and 7 bases from J; bases unmatched to any gene: 11. The CDR3 is 15 residues long. The V gene's germline CDR1 is SEHNR and CDR2 FQNEAQ (reference sequence).

CDR3 amino acids: CASNRGSSGGELFF. The CDR3 coding sequence is TGTGCCAGCAATAGGGGCTCATCGGGCGGGGAGCTGTTTTTT. The chain combines TRBV2 with TRBJ2-2; TRBD1 might be the D (5 bases). The CDR3 contains 14 residues. Germline values: CDR1 SNHLY, CDR2 FYNNEI. With 7 bases removed from V and 7 bases from J, the gap between germline ends came to 16 bases.

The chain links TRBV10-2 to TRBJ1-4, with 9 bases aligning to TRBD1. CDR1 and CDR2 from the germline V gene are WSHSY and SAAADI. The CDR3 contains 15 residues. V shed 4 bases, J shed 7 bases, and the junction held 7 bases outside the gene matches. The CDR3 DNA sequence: TGCGCCAGCAGTGGGCCGGGACAGGGTTCTGAAAAACTGTTTTTT. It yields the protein CASSGPGQGSEKLFF.

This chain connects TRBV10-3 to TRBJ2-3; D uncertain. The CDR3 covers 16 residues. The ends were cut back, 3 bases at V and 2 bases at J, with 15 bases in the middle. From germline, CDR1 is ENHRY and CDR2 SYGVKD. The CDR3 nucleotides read TGTGCCATCAGTGATCACTCCCGAAGAGCCACAGATACGCAGTATTTT. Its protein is CAISDHSRRATDTQYF.